This TCR beta chain comes out of a study of T cell repertoires in cytomegalovirus infection. The study, taken as a whole, reports: Across the ex vivo response, the dominant clonotypes were HLA-C-restricted CMV-specific TCR beta clonotypes.

V shed 8 bases, J shed 4 bases, and the junction held 6 bases outside the gene matches. The CDR3 runs to 13 residues. Germline CDR1 and CDR2: MNHNY and SVGAGI (reference sequence). Of note for this clonotype: No antigen is known for it.

From the reads, TCRdb called clonotypes with MiXCR, one entry per CDR3 protein. The table records 630,000 or so distinct CDR3 sequences, roughly a quarter of them present only once. Sample: CD8+ T cells from PBMCs. This TCR was recovered from a human donor in good health (CMV status not recorded). Some clones in this sample may be carry-over from other donors' samples. The J gene is TRBJ2-7, the V gene TRBV6-6; 9 positions match TRBD2. Written as DNA, the CDR3 is TGTGCCAGCTCTCGACTAGCGGTATACGAGCAGTACTTC. Protein product: CASSRLAVYEQYF.